A selection of T cell receptor beta chains follows, all from one sample in a study of T cell responses to AZD1222 COVID-19 vaccine. The assay was immunoSEQ multiplex PCR, and TCRdb's table has in-frame clones only and misses some. The sample holds about 180,000 clones, around 88% seen once. The sequences come from peripheral blood, collected on day 0 of AZD1222 vaccination. All receptors derive from an adult in good health. CDR3s include the opening cysteine and the closing phenylalanine or tryptophan. D genes are given only for firm matches. The listing skips clone size in some rows; elsewhere it reads once, few, many or a size class.

size: NA; J: TRBJ2-1; V: TRBV20-1; D: TRBD1; CDR3: CSASPGTGSYNEQFF; DNA: TGCAGTGCTAGTCCCGGGACAGGGTCCTACAATGAGCAGTTCTTC
size: NA; J: TRBJ2-1; V: TRBV7-7; D: NA; CDR3: CASSERTGGREQFF; DNA: TGTGCTAGCAGCGAACGGACGGGCGGTAGGGAGCAGTTCTTC
size: NA; J: TRBJ2-1; V: TRBV9; D: NA; CDR3: CASSTRKVGTYNEQFF; DNA: TGTGCCAGCAGCACAAGGAAGGTAGGAACCTACAATGAGCAGTTCTTC
size: NA; J: TRBJ2-2; V: TRBV3-1/TRBV3-2; D: NA; CDR3: CATVRSENTGELFF; DNA: TGTGCCACAGTCCGGTCGGAGAACACCGGGGAGCTGTTTTTT
size: NA; J: TRBJ2-1; V: TRBV27; D: TRBD2; CDR3: CASSFDVTAHYSTSGGNEQFF; DNA: TGTGCCAGCAGTTTTGACGTCACAGCGCACTACTCTACTAGCGGGGGGAATGAGCAGTTCTTC
size: NA; J: TRBJ2-1; V: TRBV5-5; D: TRBD1; CDR3: CASSLEQGGGNEQFF; DNA: TGTGCCAGCAGCTTGGAACAGGGGGGAGGCAATGAGCAGTTCTTC
size: NA; J: TRBJ2-1; V: TRBV6-1; D: TRBD1; CDR3: CASSEEVGGFNEQFF; DNA: TGTGCCAGCAGTGAAGAGGTAGGGGGCTTCAATGAGCAGTTCTTC
size: NA; J: TRBJ2-5; V: TRBV9; D: NA; CDR3: CASSRELGETQYF; DNA: TGTGCCAGCAGCCGGGAACTGGGAGAGACCCAGTACTTC
size: NA; J: TRBJ2-7; V: TRBV19; D: TRBD1; CDR3: CASSRTGVSYEQYF; DNA: TGTGCCAGTAGTAGAACAGGGGTCTCCTACGAGCAGTACTTC
size: NA; J: TRBJ2-7; V: TRBV10-1; D: TRBD1; CDR3: CASSESRGTGSYEQYF; DNA: TGCGCCAGCAGTGAGTCTAGGGGGACAGGCTCCTACGAGCAGTACTTC
size: NA; J: TRBJ1-2; V: TRBV15; D: TRBD1; CDR3: CATSRAGQVYYGYTF; DNA: TGTGCCACCAGCAGGGCAGGACAGGTCTACTATGGCTACACCTTC
size: NA; J: TRBJ2-7; V: TRBV28; D: NA; CDR3: CASSLNYEQYF; DNA: TGTGCCAGCAGTCTGAACTACGAGCAGTACTTC
size: NA; J: TRBJ2-5; V: TRBV6-2/TRBV6-3; D: NA; CDR3: CASSYPRDFPEETQYF; DNA: TGTGCCAGCAGTTACCCCCGGGACTTCCCCGAGGAGACCCAGTACTTC
size: NA; J: TRBJ2-5; V: TRBV9; D: NA; CDR3: CASSVVKYQETQYF; DNA: TGTGCCAGCAGCGTAGTCAAGTACCAAGAGACCCAGTACTTC
size: few; J: TRBJ2-7; V: TRBV6-5; D: NA; CDR3: CASRADYEQYF; DNA: TGTGCCAGCAGGGCAGACTACGAGCAGTACTTC
size: NA; J: TRBJ1-1; V: TRBV28; D: NA; CDR3: CASSLERGFNPVAFF; DNA: TGTGCCAGCAGTTTAGAAAGGGGGTTTAATCCGGTAGCTTTCTTT
size: NA; J: TRBJ2-5; V: TRBV7-8; D: TRBD2; CDR3: CASSQILLAGGGETQYF; DNA: TGTGCCAGCAGTCAGATATTACTAGCGGGTGGAGGAGAGACCCAGTACTTC
size: NA; J: TRBJ2-1; V: TRBV12-3/TRBV12-4; D: NA; CDR3: CASLYTGLNEQFF; DNA: TGTGCCAGCTTATATACGGGCCTCAATGAGCAGTTCTTC
size: NA; J: TRBJ2-7; V: TRBV5-4; D: NA; CDR3: CASSFGRYEQYF; DNA: TGTGCCAGCAGCTTTGGTAGATACGAGCAGTACTTC
size: NA; J: TRBJ2-1; V: TRBV6-6; D: NA; CDR3: CASSHVPYNEQFF; DNA: TGTGCCAGCAGTCACGTGCCCTACAATGAGCAGTTCTTC
size: NA; J: TRBJ2-5; V: TRBV30; D: TRBD1; CDR3: CAWSARQGGLVDTQYF; DNA: TGTGCCTGGAGTGCCCGACAGGGCGGGTTGGTGGATACCCAGTACTTC
size: NA; J: TRBJ2-7; V: TRBV4-1; D: TRBD2; CDR3: CASSHADGLAGGEQYF; DNA: TGCGCCAGCAGCCATGCTGACGGACTAGCGGGCGGCGAGCAGTACTTC
size: NA; J: TRBJ1-1; V: TRBV11-3; D: NA; CDR3: CASSYRGNTEAFF; DNA: TGTGCCAGCAGCTACCGGGGAAACACTGAAGCTTTCTTT
size: NA; J: TRBJ2-2; V: TRBV7-9; D: NA; CDR3: CASTPGQGSNTGELFF; DNA: TGTGCCAGCACCCCTGGGCAGGGCTCGAACACCGGGGAGCTGTTTTTT
size: NA; J: TRBJ1-2; V: TRBV18; D: NA; CDR3: CASSPSGVGDGYTF; DNA: TGTGCCAGCTCACCTTCCGGAGTTGGGGATGGCTACACCTTC
size: NA; J: TRBJ2-1; V: TRBV6-6; D: TRBD2; CDR3: CASSSRITSGRMWVGSYNEQFF; DNA: TGTGCCAGCAGCTCCCGAATTACTAGCGGGAGAATGTGGGTGGGCTCCTACAATGAGCAGTTCTTC
size: NA; J: TRBJ1-2; V: TRBV28; D: NA; CDR3: CASSPLPDLEGYTF; DNA: TGTGCCAGCAGCCCCCTTCCGGATTTGGAGGGCTACACCTTC
size: NA; J: TRBJ1-1; V: TRBV9; D: NA; CDR3: CASSVGRSNTEAFF; DNA: TGTGCCAGCAGCGTAGGTCGCAGTAACACTGAAGCTTTCTTT
size: many; J: TRBJ2-2; V: TRBV5-1; D: NA; CDR3: CASSFAPDRELFF; DNA: TGCGCCAGCAGCTTTGCCCCGGACCGGGAGCTGTTTTTT
size: NA; J: TRBJ2-7; V: TRBV28; D: NA; CDR3: CASSLRQRQLYEQYF; DNA: TGTGCCAGCAGTCTCCGGCAGCGGCAACTCTACGAGCAGTACTTC
size: once; J: TRBJ1-1; V: TRBV28; D: NA; CDR3: CASSLGGLGNTEAFF; DNA: TGTGCCAGCAGTTTAGGGGGGTTAGGGAACACTGAAGCTTTCTTT
size: NA; J: TRBJ1-5; V: TRBV28; D: TRBD1; CDR3: CASRSDRESVWDQPQHF; DNA: TGTGCCAGCAGATCGGACAGGGAGTCAGTATGGGATCAGCCCCAGCATTTT
size: NA; J: TRBJ2-4; V: TRBV19; D: NA; CDR3: CASSTHEGGDIQYF; DNA: TGTGCCAGTAGTACCCACGAGGGGGGGGACATTCAGTACTTC
size: NA; J: TRBJ1-1; V: TRBV28; D: NA; CDR3: CASSIPRENTEAFF; DNA: TGTGCCAGCAGTATCCCCAGGGAGAACACTGAAGCTTTCTTT
size: NA; J: TRBJ2-5; V: TRBV14; D: NA; CDR3: CASSPHASQETQYF; DNA: TGTGCCAGCAGCCCCCATGCTTCGCAAGAGACCCAGTACTTC
size: NA; J: TRBJ2-2; V: TRBV7-3; D: NA; CDR3: CASSLIEATGELFF; DNA: TGTGCCAGCAGCTTAATAGAGGCCACCGGGGAGCTGTTTTTT
size: NA; J: TRBJ2-7; V: TRBV2; D: TRBD2; CDR3: CASRVSGSYEQYF; DNA: TGTGCCAGCAGAGTTAGCGGGAGCTACGAGCAGTACTTC
size: NA; J: TRBJ2-5; V: TRBV7-9; D: NA; CDR3: CASSLVAAQETQYF; DNA: TGTGCCAGCAGCTTAGTGGCAGCCCAAGAGACCCAGTACTTC
size: NA; J: TRBJ1-4; V: TRBV5-1; D: NA; CDR3: CASSPGADNEKLFF; DNA: TGCGCCAGCAGCCCCGGGGCAGATAATGAAAAACTGTTTTTT
size: once; J: TRBJ1-5; V: TRBV10-1; D: NA; CDR3: CASSSAPEGAQHF; DNA: TGCGCCAGCAGTTCGGCCCCGGAAGGGGCCCAGCATTTT
size: once; J: TRBJ1-5; V: TRBV2; D: NA; CDR3: CASSDVGGAIIQPQHF; DNA: TGTGCCAGCAGTGATGTCGGGGGGGCGATTATCCAGCCCCAGCATTTT